One and the same sample provided the 16 T cell receptor beta chains below, sequenced in a study of beta chain features in type 1 diabetes. Every bit of the isolated RNA underwent reverse transcription, so sequencing read expressed TCRB transcripts. The assay was immunoSEQ multiplex PCR, and TCRdb's table has in-frame clones only and misses some. Of some 700,000 clones in the sample, over 10% are singletons; the top ten hold less than 0.025%. Overall study results and limits: Among all four CD4+ subsets, Type 1 diabetes patients had TCRB CDR3s that were moderately but significantly shorter.

Their antigen targets remain unknown. Sequenced: naive CD4+ T cells from blood. The receptors were gathered from a man aged 18 to 30 with type 1 diabetes.

There are a few counts of this clone. The chain has TRBV7-8 and TRBJ2-7, with 7 positions matching TRBD2. CDR1 and CDR2 (germline): SGHVS, FQNEAQ. CDR3 length: 13 residues. V lost 5 bases, J lost 11 bases, and 12 bases stayed unmatched. Written as DNA, the CDR3 is TGTGCCAGCAGCCAAAAAGGGAGGGGCACGGAGTACTTC. Its translation is CASSQKGRGTEYF.

This clone was seen a handful of times. Within the sample, other DNA sequences also encode this same CDR3. V gene TRBV18 combines with J gene TRBJ2-1; the D call may be TRBD1 or TRBD2 (5 bases each). There are 13 residues in the CDR3. V was shortened by 3 bases and J by 7 bases, with 10 bases between the two germline ends. Per germline, CDR1 KGHSH and CDR2 LQKENI. In nucleotides, the CDR3 is TGTGCCAGCTCACCGGGGACCGATAATGAGCAGTTCTTC. Its protein is CASSPGTDNEQFF.

This clone was seen only a few times. The CDR3 nucleotides read TGCGCCAGCAGCCAATATGACTACCAGCCCCAGCATTTT. Translated: CASSQYDYQPQHF. V gene TRBV4-1 combines with J gene TRBJ1-5; D not certain. Germline V gives CDR1 MGHRA, CDR2 YSYEKL. The CDR3 is 13 amino acids. Trimming took 2 bases from V and 7 from J, leaving 9 bases between them.

This clone was counted only a few times. The V gene is TRBV7-2, the J gene TRBJ1-6; D might be TRBD1 (5 bases). Germline V gives CDR1 SGHTA, CDR2 FQGNSA. There are 14 residues in the CDR3. Trimming took 5 bases from V and 10 from J, leaving 15 bases between them. The CDR3: CASSQNGASSPLHF. CDR3 in DNA: TGTGCCAGCAGCCAAAACGGGGCGAGCTCACCCCTCCACTTT.

This clone was picked up a small number of times. The V gene is TRBV23-1, the J gene TRBJ1-6; possibly TRBD1 for D (5 bases). TRBV23-1 is labeled an ORF, and its function is uncertain. Between the trimmed V and J ends, which lost 3 bases and 8 bases, there was a span of 23 bases. This CDR3 is built from 18 residues. CDR3 nucleotide sequence: TGCGCCAGCAGTCACTCATGTCAGGGAAGGTGGGATGATTCACCCCTCCACTTT. As protein: CASSHSCQGRWDDSPLHF.

This clone was detected a few times. The chain uses TRBV6-5 and TRBJ2-7; D may be TRBD1 (6 bases). The CDR3 runs 15 residues. Germline CDR1 reads MNHEY; CDR2 reads SVGAGI. V was cut by 4 bases and J by 5 bases, with 18 bases left in between. The CDR3 region is CASSSGQRAGHEQYF. The CDR3 DNA sequence: TGTGCCAGCAGTTCCGGACAGAGAGCTGGCCACGAGCAGTACTTC.

The J gene is TRBJ1-1, the V gene TRBV7-9, with TRBD1 as a possible D gene (5 bases). The CDR3 runs to 15 residues. Trimming removed 4 bases from V and 0 bases from J, with 12 bases in between. Germline CDR1 reads SEHNR; CDR2 reads FQNEAQ (reference sequence). CDR3: CASSYIEGVNTEAFF. The CDR3 nucleotides are TGTGCCAGCAGCTACATAGAAGGGGTGAACACTGAAGCTTTCTTT. Looking up the rest from reference TRBV7-9 and TRBJ1-1 gives the full variable domain: DTGVSQNPRHKITKRGQNVTFRCDPISEHNRLYWYRQTLGQGPEFLTYFQNEAQLEKSRLLSDRFSAERPKGSFSTLEIQRTEQGDSAMYLCASSYIEGVNTEAFFGQGTRLTVV.

This rearrangement joins TRBV30 to TRBJ2-3; D is ambiguous. Germline lookup yields CDR1 GTSNPN and CDR2 SVGIG (reference sequence). The CDR3 extends over 12 amino acids. V lost 4 bases and J lost 1, with 6 bases in between. DNA for the CDR3: TGTGCCTGGACTCTCCGCACAGATACGCAGTATTTT. Protein sequence: CAWTLRTDTQYF.

There are a few counts of this clone. The chain employs TRBV9 and TRBJ2-3; no clear D. Germline V gene lookup returns CDR1 SGDLS and CDR2 YYNGEE. With 1 base removed from V and 6 bases from J, the gap between germline ends came to 12 bases. The CDR3 is 14 amino acids. The CDR3 nucleotides are TGTGCCAGCAGCGTAAGAGAAGGCAGCGATACGCAGTATTTT. It codes for CASSVREGSDTQYF.

V gene TRBV6-5 combines with J gene TRBJ1-1; a weak D match, TRBD1 (5 bases). CDR3 length: 14 residues. CDR1 is MNHEY and CDR2 is SVGAGI in the germline V gene. The V and J ends lost 4 bases and 1 base respectively, with 10 bases between them. In DNA, the CDR3 is TGTGCCAGCAGTTGGGGCGGAGAGAACACTGAAGCTTTCTTT. The encoded protein is CASSWGGENTEAFF.

This clone appeared a few times. V and J are TRBV9 and TRBJ2-3; TRBD2 matches at 7 bases. The CDR3 length is 15 residues. The V gene end was trimmed by 3 bases and the J gene end by 2 bases; junction bases not matched to a gene: 6. In germline, CDR1 is SGDLS, CDR2 YYNGEE. The CDR3 bases are TGTGCCAGCAGCGGCGGGCGGGGGACCACAGATACGCAGTATTTT. This translates into CASSGGRGTTDTQYF.

Only a few counts were recorded for this clone. V is TRBV4-1 and J is TRBJ1-2, with unresolved D. The CDR3 loop spans 14 amino acids. The V gene's germline CDR1 is MGHRA and CDR2 YSYEKL. V gave up 1 base and J gave up 7 bases, with 13 bases separating them. The DNA for the CDR3 is TGCGCCAGCAGCCAAGTTCCCCTCAACGGTGGCTACACCTTC. It yields the protein CASSQVPLNGGYTF.

This clone showed up just a few times. V is TRBV5-6 and J is TRBJ1-5; 9 bases map to TRBD1. CDR1 SGHDT and CDR2 YYEEEE come from the germline V gene. The CDR3 has 15 residues. With 4 bases clipped from V and 9 bases from J, the junction kept 11 bases outside the gene matches. CDR3 in amino acids: CASSTLQETGGPQHF. The CDR3 bases are TGTGCCAGCAGCACGCTACAGGAGACAGGGGGGCCCCAGCATTTT. The whole variable domain, remainder taken from reference TRBV5-6 and TRBJ1-5, is DAGVTQSPTHLIKTRGQQVTLRCSPKSGHDTVSWYQQALGQGPQFIFQYYEEEERQRGNFPDRFSGHQFPNYSSELNVNALLLGDSALYLCASSTLQETGGPQHFGDGTRLSIL.

The chain is built from TRBV14 and TRBJ1-2; D uncertain. The length of the CDR3 is 10 residues. V dropped 8 bases and J dropped 7 bases, with 8 bases sitting between them. Germline V gives CDR1 SGHDN, CDR2 FVKESK. The CDR3 here is CASPEVGYTF. CDR3 in DNA: TGTGCCAGCCCGGAGGTTGGCTACACCTTC.

This clone was seen a few times. The gene calls are TRBV7-2 and TRBJ1-2, with D possibly matching TRBD1 (5 bases). Germline values: CDR1 SGHTA, CDR2 FQGNSA. Trimming removed 4 bases at V and 4 bases at J, with 7 bases between. The CDR3 runs 12 residues. CDR3 loop: CASSSGAYGYTF. CDR3 in DNA: TGTGCCAGCAGCTCCGGGGCCTATGGCTACACCTTC.

J is TRBJ2-1 and V is TRBV2; D possibly corresponds to TRBD1 (6 bases). The CDR3 runs 13 residues. The ends were cut back, 10 bases at V and 1 base at J, with 11 bases in the middle. Looked up from germline, CDR1 is SNHLY and CDR2 is FYNNEI. CDR3 coding DNA: TGTGCCATCAACAGGGCATCCTACAATGAGCAGTTCTTC. It specifies CAINRASYNEQFF.